This paragraph reports one TCR beta chain. Its antigen remains unidentified. Germline CDR1 is LNHDA and CDR2 is SQIVND (reference sequence). With V trimmed by 5 bases and J by 1 base, 7 bases remained unmatched. This CDR3 is built from 16 residues. These data are taken from a study of shared clonotypes between healthy human individuals. Findings and caveats of the study: Non-shared clonotypes had lower generation probabilities than clonotypes shared by all four sorted-subset donors. Rarefaction gave evidence that sorted-subset sequencing remained incomplete despite large depth.

This table comes from immunoSEQ multiplex PCR, and its TCRdb copy is limited to in-frame clones, with some not included. The sample holds fewer than 1.6 million clones, approximately 98.5% seen once. A CD45RA-negative memory subset and a CD45RA+ naive subset were separated from the CD4+ cells. Sequencing was performed on naive CD4+ T cells sorted from blood. Subset described: CD45RA+ positively selected. V usage is TRBV19 and J usage is TRBJ1-5, with 8 bases fitting TRBD1. The receptor's source is a man aged 25-40 years in good health. CDR3 in amino acids: CASSPGQGWSNQPQHF. CDR3 DNA: TGTGCCAGTAGTCCCGGACAGGGTTGGAGCAATCAGCCCCAGCATTTT.